There are a few counts of the clone carrying this TCR beta chain. As handled by the study authors: Amplification of reference gene primers provided the estimated nucleated cell counts. Some clones are missing from TCRdb's copy, which holds only in-frame ones; the method was immunoSEQ multiplex PCR. V and J calls and clone size are as listed in that table; D and trimming were resolved from the DNA. This sample carries 68,000 or so clones, 70% to 80% of them seen once, and the ten largest clones take 32%. The data stem from a study of blood T cell repertoires in COVID-19. Study in general: Acute-phase and convalescent COVID-19 samples originated in the United States, Italy and Spain. Sample material is recorded as cDNA or gDNA derived from T cells, B-cell-depleted T cells, or PBMCs.

The material sequenced was peripheral blood. The receptor was isolated from a human donor in a cohort sampled during active COVID-19.

The CDR3 DNA reads as TGTGCCTGGAGACAGGGGGCTACTGAAGCTTTCTTT. This sequence encodes CAWRQGATEAFF. This rearrangement joins TRBV30 to TRBJ1-1, with 9 positions matching TRBD1. V was clipped by 3 bases and J by 5 bases; unmatched bases: 1. CDR1 and CDR2 from the germline V gene are GTSNPN and SVGIG (reference sequence). This CDR3 has 12 amino acids.